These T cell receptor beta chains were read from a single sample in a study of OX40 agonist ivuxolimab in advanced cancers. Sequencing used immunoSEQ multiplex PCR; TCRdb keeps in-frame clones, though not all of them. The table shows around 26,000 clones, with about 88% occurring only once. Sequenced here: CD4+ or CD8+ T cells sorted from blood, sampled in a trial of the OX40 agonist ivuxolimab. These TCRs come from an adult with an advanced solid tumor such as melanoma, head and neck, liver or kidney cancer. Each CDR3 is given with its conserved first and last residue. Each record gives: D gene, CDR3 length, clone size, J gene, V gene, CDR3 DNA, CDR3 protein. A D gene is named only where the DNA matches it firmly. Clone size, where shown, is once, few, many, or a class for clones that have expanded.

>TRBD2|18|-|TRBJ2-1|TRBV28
TGTGCCAGCAGTTTACCCCCAGGGCTAGCGGGCTCCTACAATGAGCAGTTCTTC
CASSLPPGLAGSYNEQFF
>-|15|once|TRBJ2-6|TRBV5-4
TGTGCCAGCAGCTTAGAAGGGTCTGGGGCCAACGTCCTGACTTTC
CASSLEGSGANVLTF
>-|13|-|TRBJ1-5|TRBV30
TGTGCCGCCTCCCAGGGTTTGAATCAGCCCCAGCATTTT
CAASQGLNQPQHF
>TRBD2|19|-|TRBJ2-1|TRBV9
TGTGCCAGCAGCGCACCGGGACTAGCGGGGCGCGACTCCTACAATGAGCAGTTCTTC
CASSAPGLAGRDSYNEQFF
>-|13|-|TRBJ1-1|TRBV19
TGTGCCAGTAGTATAGATAGGCGGTCTGAAGCTTTCTTT
CASSIDRRSEAFF
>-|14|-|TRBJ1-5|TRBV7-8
TGTGCCAGCAGCTTAGCGGACAACAATCAGCCCCAGCATTTT
CASSLADNNQPQHF
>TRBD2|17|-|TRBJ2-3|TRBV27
TGTGCCAGCAGTTTAGAACGGGCGGGAGGCTTCACAGATACGCAGTATTTT
CASSLERAGGFTDTQYF
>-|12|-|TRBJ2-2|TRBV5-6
TGTGCCAACACCCGGGGCACCGGGGAGCTGTTTTTT
CANTRGTGELFF
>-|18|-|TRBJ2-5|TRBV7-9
TGTGCCAGCAGCGCCACAGCCCTTACCGGGTCCCCCGGAGGGACCCAGTACTTC
CASSATALTGSPGGTQYF
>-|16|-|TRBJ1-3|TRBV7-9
TGTGCCAGCAGCTTAGTGCCAGGCCCCTCTGGAAACACCATATATTTT
CASSLVPGPSGNTIYF
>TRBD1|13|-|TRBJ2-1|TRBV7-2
TGTGCCAGCAGCCTCGGGACAGCGAATGAGCAGTTCTTC
CASSLGTANEQFF
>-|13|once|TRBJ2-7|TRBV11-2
TGTGCCAGCAGCTTAGTAGGAATATCCGAGCAGTACTTC
CASSLVGISEQYF
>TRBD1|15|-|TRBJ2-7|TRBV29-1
TGCAGCGTGGGACCCGGGACAGGGCCCTCCTACGAGCAGTACTTC
CSVGPGTGPSYEQYF
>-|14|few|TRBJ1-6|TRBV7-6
TGTGCCAGCAGCCCCGACAGCGCCAATTCACCCCTCCACTTT
CASSPDSANSPLHF
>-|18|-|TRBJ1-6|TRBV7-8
TGTGCCAGCAGCTTATTAGAGACAAGGCAGATAATCGTCTCACCCCTCCACTTT
CASSLLETRQIIVSPLHF
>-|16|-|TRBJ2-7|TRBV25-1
TGTGCCATGGGCCCAACCCGTAAGATGATGGCTTACGAGCAGTACTTC
CAMGPTRKMMAYEQYF
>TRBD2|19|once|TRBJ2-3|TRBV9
TGTGCCAGCAGAGATAACCCTGGAGTAGCGGGGGCGAACACAGATACGCAGTATTTT
CASRDNPGVAGANTDTQYF
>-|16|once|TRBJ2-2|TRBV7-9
TGTGCCAGCAGCTTAGAAATCGGAGTCCGTCGGGGGGAGCTGTTTTTT
CASSLEIGVRRGELFF
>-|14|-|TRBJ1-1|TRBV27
TGTGCCAGCAGTGTCGGACGGGGGAACACTGAAGCTTTCTTT
CASSVGRGNTEAFF
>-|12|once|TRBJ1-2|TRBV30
TGTGCCTGGACAGGTGTAGGCTATGGCTACACCTTC
CAWTGVGYGYTF
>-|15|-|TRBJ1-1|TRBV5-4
TGTGCCAGCAGCTTGGGGACTTTTAGTAACACTGAAGCTTTCTTT
CASSLGTFSNTEAFF
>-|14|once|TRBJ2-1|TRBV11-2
TGTGCCAGCAGCCCCTTTTTCTCCTACAATGAGCAGTTCTTC
CASSPFFSYNEQFF
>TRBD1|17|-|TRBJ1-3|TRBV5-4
TGTGCCAGCAGCCAGCACTTCAGGGGGATGACTGGAAACACCATATATTTT
CASSQHFRGMTGNTIYF
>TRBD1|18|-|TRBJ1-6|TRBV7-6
TGTGCCAGCAGCCAAAGCCGGGACAGGGAGGGCAAGAATTCACCCCTCCACTTT
CASSQSRDREGKNSPLHF
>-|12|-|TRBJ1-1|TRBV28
TGTGCCAGCAGTTTTACGCTGACTGAAGCTTTCTTT
CASSFTLTEAFF
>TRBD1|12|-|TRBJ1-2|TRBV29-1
TGCAGCATTAGGGGGCGAAGCTATGGCTACACCTTC
CSIRGRSYGYTF
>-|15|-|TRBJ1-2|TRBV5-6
TGTGCCAGCATCTGGGGGGCCAGTACCTCCTATGGCTACACCTTC
CASIWGASTSYGYTF
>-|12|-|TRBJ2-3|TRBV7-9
TGTGCCAGCAGCTTATTAACAGATACGCAGTATTTT
CASSLLTDTQYF
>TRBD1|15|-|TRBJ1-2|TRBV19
TGTGCCAGTAGTCCGTACAGGGGGCAAATCGATGGCTACACCTTC
CASSPYRGQIDGYTF
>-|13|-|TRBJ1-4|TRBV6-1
TGTGCCAGCAGTGCAAGACAGGAGGAAAAACTGTTTTTT
CASSARQEEKLFF
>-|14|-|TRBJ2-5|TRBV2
TGTGCCAGCACTACCCCGGAGTGGCCGGAGACCCAGTACTTC
CASTTPEWPETQYF
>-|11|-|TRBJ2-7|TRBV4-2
TGTGCCAGCAGCCAAGACTACGAGCAGTACTTC
CASSQDYEQYF
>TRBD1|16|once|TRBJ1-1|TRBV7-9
TGTGCCAGCAGCTTAAGGTTGGGGACAGAGAACACTGAAGCTTTCTTT
CASSLRLGTENTEAFF
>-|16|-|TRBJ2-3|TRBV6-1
TGTGCCAGCAGTGAAAGGGGAAGGTCTAGCACAGATACGCAGTATTTT
CASSERGRSSTDTQYF
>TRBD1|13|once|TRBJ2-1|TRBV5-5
TGTGCCAGCAGAGGACAGGGAGCGGGTGAGCAGTTCTTC
CASRGQGAGEQFF
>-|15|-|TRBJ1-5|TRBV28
TGTGCCAGCAGCGTAGCCGGGTTCGAAGATCAGCCCCAGCATTTT
CASSVAGFEDQPQHF
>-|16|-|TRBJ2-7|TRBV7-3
TGTGCCAGCAGCTTACTAAGGTCGGGGGCAGCCTACGAGCAGTACTTC
CASSLLRSGAAYEQYF
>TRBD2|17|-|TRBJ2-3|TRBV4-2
TGTGCCAGCAGCCAAGGTCGGGGCGGGGGGGCCTCGGATACGCAGTATTTT
CASSQGRGGGASDTQYF
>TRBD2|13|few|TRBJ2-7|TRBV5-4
TGTGCCAGCAGGCCTAGCGGGAGTTACGAGCAGTACTTC
CASRPSGSYEQYF
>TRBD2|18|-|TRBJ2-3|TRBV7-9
TGTGCCAGCAGCTTAGGGGGAAGCGGGGGGCCCCCCCCAGATACGCAGTATTTT
CASSLGGSGGPPPDTQYF